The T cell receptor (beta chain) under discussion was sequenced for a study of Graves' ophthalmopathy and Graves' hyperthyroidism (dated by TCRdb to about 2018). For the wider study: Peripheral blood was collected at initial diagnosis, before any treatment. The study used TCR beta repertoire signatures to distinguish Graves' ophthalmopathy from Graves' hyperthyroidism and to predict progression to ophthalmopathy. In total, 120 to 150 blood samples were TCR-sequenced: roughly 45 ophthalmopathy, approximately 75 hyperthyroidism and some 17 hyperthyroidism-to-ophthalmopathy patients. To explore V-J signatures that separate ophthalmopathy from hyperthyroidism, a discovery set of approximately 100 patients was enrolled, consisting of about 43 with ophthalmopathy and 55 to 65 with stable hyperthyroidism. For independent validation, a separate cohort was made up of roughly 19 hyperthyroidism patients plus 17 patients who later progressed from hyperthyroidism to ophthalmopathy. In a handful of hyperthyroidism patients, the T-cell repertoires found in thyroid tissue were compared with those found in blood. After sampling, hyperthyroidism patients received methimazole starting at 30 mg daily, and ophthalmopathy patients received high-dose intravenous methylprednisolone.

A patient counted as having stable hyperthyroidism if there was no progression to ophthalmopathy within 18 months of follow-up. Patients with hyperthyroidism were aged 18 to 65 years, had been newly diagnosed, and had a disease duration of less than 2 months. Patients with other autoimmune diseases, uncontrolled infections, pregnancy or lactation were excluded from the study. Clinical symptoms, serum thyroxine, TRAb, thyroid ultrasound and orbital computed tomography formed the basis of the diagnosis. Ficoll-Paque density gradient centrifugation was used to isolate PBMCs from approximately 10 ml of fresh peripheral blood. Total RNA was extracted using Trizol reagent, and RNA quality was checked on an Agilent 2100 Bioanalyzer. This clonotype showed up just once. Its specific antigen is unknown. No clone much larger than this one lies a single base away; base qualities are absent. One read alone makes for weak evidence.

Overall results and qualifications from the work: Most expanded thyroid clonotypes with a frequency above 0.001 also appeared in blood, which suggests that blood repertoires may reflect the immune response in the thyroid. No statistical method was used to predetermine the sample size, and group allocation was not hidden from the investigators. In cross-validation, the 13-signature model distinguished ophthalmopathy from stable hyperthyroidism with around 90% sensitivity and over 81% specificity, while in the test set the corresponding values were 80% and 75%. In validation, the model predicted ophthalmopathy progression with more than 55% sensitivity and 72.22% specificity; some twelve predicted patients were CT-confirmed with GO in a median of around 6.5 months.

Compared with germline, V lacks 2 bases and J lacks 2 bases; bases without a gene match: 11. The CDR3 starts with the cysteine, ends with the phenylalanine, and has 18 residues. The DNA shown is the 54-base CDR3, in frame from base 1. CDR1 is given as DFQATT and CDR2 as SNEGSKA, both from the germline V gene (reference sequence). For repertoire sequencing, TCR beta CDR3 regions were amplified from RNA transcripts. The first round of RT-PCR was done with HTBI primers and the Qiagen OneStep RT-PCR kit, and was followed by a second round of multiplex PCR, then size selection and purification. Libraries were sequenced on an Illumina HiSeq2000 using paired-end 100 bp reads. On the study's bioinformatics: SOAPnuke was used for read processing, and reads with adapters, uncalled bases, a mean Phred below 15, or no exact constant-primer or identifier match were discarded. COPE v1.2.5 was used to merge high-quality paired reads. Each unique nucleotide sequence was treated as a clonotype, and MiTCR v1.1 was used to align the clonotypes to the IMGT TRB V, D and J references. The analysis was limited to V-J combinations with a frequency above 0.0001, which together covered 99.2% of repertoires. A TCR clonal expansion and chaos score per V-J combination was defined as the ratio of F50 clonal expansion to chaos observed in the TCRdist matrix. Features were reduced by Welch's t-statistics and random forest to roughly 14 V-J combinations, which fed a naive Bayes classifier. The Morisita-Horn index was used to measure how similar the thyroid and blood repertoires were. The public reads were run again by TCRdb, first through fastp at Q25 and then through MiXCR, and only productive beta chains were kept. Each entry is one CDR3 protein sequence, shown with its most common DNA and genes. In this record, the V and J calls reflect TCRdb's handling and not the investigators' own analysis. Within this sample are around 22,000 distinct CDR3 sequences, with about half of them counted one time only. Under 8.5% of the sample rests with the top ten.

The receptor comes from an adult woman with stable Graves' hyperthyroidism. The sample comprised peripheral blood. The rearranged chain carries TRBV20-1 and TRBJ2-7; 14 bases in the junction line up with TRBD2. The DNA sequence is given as TGCAGTGCTAGAAACGGGACTAGCGGGAGTATGTTGCCCTACGAGCAGTACTTC. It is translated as CSARNGTSGSMLPYEQYF.